Shown below are 3 T cell receptor beta chains from a single sample sequenced in a study of cytomegalovirus exposure and HLA in healthy donors. The PCR ran on 60 Vbeta and 13 Jbeta primers. The repertoire was sequenced with immunoSEQ multiplex PCR; TCRdb's copy has only in-frame clones and lacks some. Among around 170,000 clones, 75% to 90% were seen once, and the ten largest hold approximately 6%. Specimen: PBMCs. Receptors originate from a man between 40 and 49 years old in good health and CMV-seropositive.

V usage is TRBV15 and J usage is TRBJ2-3; 8 positions agree with TRBD2. V was clipped by 5 bases and J by 2 bases; unmatched bases: 12. This CDR3 is built from 17 residues. CDR1 LNHNV and CDR2 YYDKDF come from the germline V gene (reference sequence). CDR3 protein: CATSFPRGGGHTDTQYF. The CDR3 nucleotides are TGTGCCACCAGCTTCCCAAGAGGCGGGGGGCACACAGATACGCAGTATTTT.

The chain uses TRBV7-3 and TRBJ2-5, with 10 nucleotides matching TRBD2. The CDR3 length is 18 residues. Germline V CDR1 and CDR2: SGHTA, FQGTGA. V was clipped by 4 bases and J by 1 base; unmatched bases: 12. CDR3 DNA sequence: TGTGCCAGCAGCTCTATAGCGGGGGGCATATCGATCCAAGAGACCCAGTACTTC. Translation gives CASSSIAGGISIQETQYF.

The rearrangement joins TRBV5-4 to TRBJ2-7, with TRBD1 identical over 7 bases. CDR3 length: 14 residues. The J segment lost 7 bases and the V segment lost 4 bases, leaving 11 bases of the junction unmatched. CDR1 is SGHNT and CDR2 is YYREEE in the germline V gene (reference sequence). The CDR3 region is CASSTQTGLGEQYF. The CDR3 DNA reads as TGTGCCAGCAGCACCCAGACAGGGTTAGGGGAGCAGTACTTC.